This entry lists 19 T cell receptor beta chains sequenced from one sample in a study of human T cells and chemical hapten exposure. The time point denotes: patch test 1, 2 weeks after DPC sensitization. Treatment given: therapeutic diphenylcyclopropenone sensitization with weekly scalp DPC. TCRdb passed the RACE reads through MiXCR, listing each CDR3 protein once. This table has about 100,000 distinct CDR3 sequences, roughly 10% appearing once. The sequences come from whole blood, collected in connection with sensitization to the hapten diphenylcyclopropenone (DPC). All receptors come from a man in his forties with alopecia areata. Some clones in this sample may be carry-over from other donors' samples.

This clonotype was observed a few times. This chain links TRBV7-9 with TRBJ2-7; TRBD1 might be the D (5 bases). V lost 0 bases to trimming and J lost 5 bases, with 11 bases between them. CDR1 is SEHNR and CDR2 is FQNEAQ in the germline V gene (reference sequence). The CDR3 spans 14 residues. The CDR3 sequence is CASSLAGRDDEQYF. CDR3 DNA: TGTGCCAGCAGCTTAGCGGGCAGGGATGACGAGCAGTACTTC. Variable domain in full (rest from reference TRBV7-9 and TRBJ2-7): DTGVSQNPRHKITKRGQNVTFRCDPISEHNRLYWYRQTLGQGPEFLTYFQNEAQLEKSRLLSDRFSAERPKGSFSTLEIQRTEQGDSAMYLCASSLAGRDDEQYFGPGTRLTVT.

The rearrangement links TRBV18 to TRBJ2-3; D unclear. V lost 3 bases and J lost 3, with 7 bases in between. The CDR3 is made up of 13 amino acids. CDR1 and CDR2 (germline): KGHSH, LQKENI. CDR3 nucleotide sequence: TGTGCCAGCTCACCGAGGCAGACAGATACGCAGTATTTT. This encodes CASSPRQTDTQYF.

This clonotype was observed a handful of times. The gene calls are TRBV7-6 and TRBJ1-2; TRBD1 might be the D (6 bases). The CDR3 has 17 amino acids. Germline values: CDR1 SGHVS, CDR2 FNYEAQ. V lost 0 bases and J 1 base, leaving 15 bases between the germline ends. The CDR3 DNA is TGTGCCAGCAGCTTAGCATCCAGGGGAGGGATTAACTATGGCTACACCTTC. This translates into CASSLASRGGINYGYTF.

This clonotype was recorded many times. The V call is TRBV28, the J call TRBJ2-7; D not resolved. Germline V gives CDR1 MDHEN, CDR2 SYDVKM. The CDR3 extends over 13 amino acids. Trimming took 7 bases from V and 1 from J, leaving 11 bases between them. The CDR3 DNA follows: TGTGCCAGCAACCAGGCAGCGTCCTACGAGCAGTACTTC. Encoded protein: CASNQAASYEQYF.

This clonotype was recorded many times. CDR3 DNA sequence: TGTGCCAGCAGTTCTTGGACTAGCGGGAACACAGATACGCAGTATTTT. Amino acids: CASSSWTSGNTDTQYF. V and J are TRBV6-2 or TRBV6-3 and TRBJ2-3; the match to TRBD2 covers 12 bases. V shed 4 bases, J shed 2 bases, and the junction held 4 bases outside the gene matches. The CDR3 runs to 16 residues. Germline V lookup: CDR1 MNHEY, CDR2 SVGEGT.

This clonotype was seen at least ten times. The chain uses TRBV15 and TRBJ2-4; D remains ambiguous. This CDR3 contains 16 residues. Trimming removed 5 bases at V and 2 bases at J, with 16 bases between. Per the germline V gene, CDR1 is LNHNV and CDR2 is YYDKDF (reference sequence). The DNA of the CDR3 is TGTGCCACCAGCTTAAACATGGGTAACACCAAAAACATTCAGTACTTC. Encoded protein: CATSLNMGNTKNIQYF.

This clonotype turned up a few times. The chain uses TRBV6-1 and TRBJ2-7; tentative D call: TRBD2 (6 bases). The CDR3 runs 12 residues. CDR1 and CDR2 from the germline V gene are MNHNS and SASEGT. Between the trimmed V and J ends, which lost 6 bases and 5 bases, there was a span of 11 bases. The CDR3 DNA follows: TGTGCCAGCAGGAAGTCGGGGGACGAGCAGTACGTC. Protein sequence: CASRKSGDEQYV.

This clonotype was found a few times. This CDR3 reads CASSPLSSTDTQYF. DNA for the CDR3: TGTGCCAGCAGCCCCTTATCTAGCACAGATACGCAGTATTTT. This rearrangement joins TRBV7-2 to TRBJ2-3; D is unclear. The V end was cut by 5 bases, the J end by 0 bases, with 9 bases between. CDR3 size: 14 residues. Germline V gene lookup returns CDR1 SGHTA and CDR2 FQGNSA. Full variable domain (rest looked up from reference TRBV7-2 and TRBJ2-3): GAGVSQSPSNKVTEKGKDVELRCDPISGHTALYWYRQSLGQGLEFLIYFQGNSAPDKSGLPSDRFSAERTGGSVSTLTIQRTQQEDSAVYLCASSPLSSTDTQYFGPGTRLTVL.

The chain joins TRBV10-3 to TRBJ2-7, with TRBD1 matching over 11 bases. CDR1 and CDR2 from the germline V gene are ENHRY and SYGVKD. The CDR3 is 15 amino acids. V lost 6 bases, J lost 4 bases, and 8 bases stayed unmatched. Written as DNA, the CDR3 is TGTGCCATCAGGACCTATCGGGACAGGGGGTACGAGCAGTACTTC. The encoded protein is CAIRTYRDRGYEQYF.

The CDR3 bases are TGTGCCAGCAGTCCCGAGGCAGGGGGCTTTGAGCAGTTCTTC. Protein product: CASSPEAGGFEQFF. The V call is TRBV12-3 or TRBV12-4, the J call TRBJ2-1; TRBD1 agrees at 8 bases. The V and J ends lost 5 bases and 9 bases, in that order; junction bases with no gene match: 9. The CDR3 covers 14 residues.

This clonotype has more than one count but fewer than ten. This chain links TRBV7-9 with TRBJ2-2; no firm D call. This CDR3 has 12 amino acids. V dropped 5 bases and J dropped 7 bases, with 8 bases sitting between them. CDR1 is SEHNR and CDR2 is FQNEAQ in the germline V gene (reference sequence). CDR3 coding DNA: TGTGCCAGCAGCCAAACGGACGGGGAGCTGTTTTTT. Residues: CASSQTDGELFF.

At least ten counts were recorded for this clonotype. The chain links TRBV5-6 to TRBJ1-5, with D unclear. CDR3 length: 12 amino acids. V was clipped by 1 base and J by 3 bases, with 2 bases between them. Germline values: CDR1 SGHDT, CDR2 YYEEEE. CDR3 in amino acids: CASSLFNQPQHF. The CDR3 coding sequence is TGTGCCAGCAGCTTGTTCAATCAGCCCCAGCATTTT.

The chain couples TRBV28 to TRBJ2-6; tentatively, D is TRBD2 (6 bases). V shed 4 bases and J shed 3 bases, with 13 bases lying between them. The CDR3 has 16 residues. Germline V CDR1 and CDR2: MDHEN, SYDVKM. CDR3 nucleotides: TGTGCCAGCAGTTCCATCGGGGGAGGTGGGGCCAACGTCCTGACTTTC. Its translation: CASSSIGGGGANVLTF.

This clonotype was seen a few times. The rearrangement links TRBV6-5 to TRBJ2-2; D is ambiguous. Germline V lookup: CDR1 MNHEY, CDR2 SVGAGI. Trimming shortened V by 6 bases and J by 4 bases, and 6 bases separated the two germline ends. The CDR3 totals 12 residues. This CDR3 is CASRTGTGELFF. The CDR3 nucleotides read TGTGCCAGCAGGACCGGCACCGGGGAGCTGTTTTTT.

This clonotype was picked up many times. The rearrangement links TRBV6-5 to TRBJ1-2, with a possible D match to TRBD1 (6 bases). V was trimmed by 2 bases and J by 7 bases, leaving 17 bases between them. Germline V gene data show CDR1 as MNHEY and CDR2 as SVGAGI. The CDR3 is 15 amino acids. CDR3 amino acids: CASSYRQRGDPGYTF. The CDR3 DNA reads as TGTGCCAGCAGTTACCGTCAGAGGGGGGACCCTGGCTACACCTTC.

This clonotype was seen more than once but under ten times. The V gene is TRBV24-1, the J gene TRBJ2-3; TRBD2 aligns across 11 bases. With 4 bases clipped from V and 3 bases from J, the junction kept 11 bases outside the gene matches. Germline V gene lookup returns CDR1 KGHDR and CDR2 SFDVKD. CDR3 length: 18 residues. CDR3 DNA sequence: TGTGCCACCAGTGACACTTTTACTACTAGCGGGAGTACAGATACGCAGTATTTT. As protein: CATSDTFTTSGSTDTQYF.

This clonotype has only a few counts. The CDR3 coding sequence is TGCGCCAGCAGTGGGGGGCTAAAACCTGGGGCCAACGTCCTGACTTTC. This sequence encodes CASSGGLKPGANVLTF. V usage is TRBV5-1 and J usage is TRBJ2-6, with D possibly being TRBD1 or TRBD2 (6 bases each). Between the trimmed V and J ends, which lost 5 bases and 2 bases, there was a span of 14 bases. Germline V gene sequence: CDR1 SGHRS, CDR2 YFSETQ. This CDR3 contains 16 residues.

This clonotype was detected ten times or more. V is TRBV29-1 and J is TRBJ1-1, with 7 positions matching TRBD1. The CDR3 covers 11 residues. The trim removed 5 bases at V and 12 bases at J, leaving 9 bases unmatched. Germline CDR1 SQVTM, CDR2 ANQGSEA. The CDR3, as DNA: TGCAGCGTTCGAAGGGGGCAGAAGCCTTTCTTT. Residues: CSVRRGQKPFF.

The rearrangement joins TRBV7-3 to TRBJ1-6; D possibly corresponds to TRBD1 (5 bases). This CDR3 comprises 14 residues. The germline gives CDR1 SGHTA, CDR2 FQGTGA. Trimming pared 4 bases from V and 9 bases from J, leaving 13 bases between. Here the CDR3 DNA reads TGTGCCAGCAGCTCTAGTTCAGGGAGTTCACCCCTCCACTTT. It yields the protein CASSSSSGSSPLHF.